Shown below are 4 T cell receptor beta chains from a single sample sequenced in a study of T cells after yellow fever vaccination. TCRdb itself ran the 5' RACE reads through MiXCR, one entry per CDR3 protein. The table has 550,000 or so distinct CDR3 sequences, over 15% seen once; the top ten hold over 11%. Sequenced here: PBMCs, sampled 15 days after the yellow fever booster vaccination. All receptors derive from a man aged 25-40 years who received the YFV17D yellow fever vaccine.

This clonotype was counted between two and nine times. This chain links TRBV20-1 with TRBJ2-1; TRBD2 matches at 12 bases. The CDR3 totals 15 residues. The V gene's germline CDR1 is DFQATT and CDR2 SNEGSKA (reference sequence). V shed 3 bases, J shed 5 bases, and the junction held 5 bases outside the gene matches. The CDR3 sequence: CSASDPSGRDNEQFF. The CDR3 nucleotides are TGCAGTGCTAGTGACCCTAGCGGGAGGGACAATGAGCAGTTCTTC.

The chain joins TRBV5-1 to TRBJ2-3; 13 bases align to TRBD2. Germline CDR1 SGHRS, CDR2 YFSETQ. J gave up 4 bases and V 3 bases, and 8 bases lay outside the gene matches. The CDR3 length is 17 residues. The CDR3 bases are TGCGCCAGCAGCTCAAGACTAGCGGGAGGTGGGCCAGATACGCAGTATTTT. This translates into CASSSRLAGGGPDTQYF.

The genes are TRBV10-3 and TRBJ2-6; D is possibly TRBD1 (5 bases). V was clipped by 3 bases and J by 3 bases, with 9 bases between them. The CDR3 consists of 15 residues. CDR1 ENHRY and CDR2 SYGVKD come from the germline V gene. CDR3: CAISDRERGANVLTF. CDR3 nucleotide sequence: TGTGCCATCAGTGACAGGGAACGTGGGGCCAACGTCCTGACTTTC.

The rearrangement uses TRBV7-2 and TRBJ2-1; D not resolved. The germline V and J ends were trimmed by 4 bases and 5 bases, with 9 bases remaining between them. This CDR3 is 13 amino acids long. CDR1 and CDR2 (germline): SGHTA, FQGNSA. The CDR3 is CASSSYRNNEQFF. The CDR3 DNA follows: TGTGCCAGCAGCTCATACAGAAACAATGAGCAGTTCTTC.